The rows below give T cell receptor beta chains drawn from one sample of a study of blood T cell repertoires in COVID-19. The method was immunoSEQ multiplex PCR; TCRdb's version includes in-frame clones alone and lacks a portion of them. The sample contains 75,000 to 95,000 clones, over 70% of which appear only once. Material for sequencing was peripheral blood. The receptor source for this set is a man aged 45-65 years with active COVID-19. The CDR3 runs from the conserved cysteine through the conserved F or W. Each record gives: D gene, V gene, J gene, clone size, CDR3 protein, CDR3 DNA. D genes are given only for firm matches. Clone size appears in some rows only: once, few, many, or a class for an expanded clone.

TRBD1	TRBV18	TRBJ2-3	NA	CATPSPTGSTDTQYF	TGTGCCACCCCAAGTCCGACAGGGAGCACAGATACGCAGTATTTT
TRBD1	TRBV9	TRBJ1-5	NA	CASSPGQGNQPQHF	TGTGCCAGCAGCCCGGGACAGGGAAATCAGCCCCAGCATTTT
NA	TRBV4-3	TRBJ2-5	NA	CASSQGIPMGETQYF	TGCGCCAGCAGCCAAGGAATTCCCATGGGCGAGACCCAGTACTTC
TRBD1	TRBV30	TRBJ1-3	NA	CAWSDYTGQGTGNTIYF	TGTGCCTGGAGCGATTATACCGGACAGGGTACAGGAAACACCATATATTTT
TRBD2	TRBV6-2/TRBV6-3	TRBJ2-3	NA	CASSYSLAGGDTQYF	TGTGCCAGCAGTTACTCCCTAGCGGGAGGCGATACGCAGTATTTT
TRBD1	TRBV27	TRBJ1-5	NA	CASSPQGAARAQHF	TGTGCCAGCAGTCCACAGGGGGCTGCGAGAGCCCAGCATTTT
NA	TRBV7-2	TRBJ2-7	once	CASSLSPRGGPTYEQYF	TGTGCCAGCAGCCTCTCTCCGAGAGGGGGTCCAACCTACGAGCAGTACTTC
NA	TRBV25-1	TRBJ1-3	NA	CASSGPTGLYHF	TGTGCCAGCAGTGGGCCTACAGGGCTGTACCATTTT
TRBD2	TRBV25-1	TRBJ2-1	NA	CASSLAGFYNEQFF	TGTGCCAGCAGTCTAGCGGGTTTTTACAATGAGCAGTTCTTC
TRBD1	TRBV7-9	TRBJ2-1	NA	CASSLTGLNEQFF	TGTGCCAGCAGCCTGACAGGGTTAAATGAGCAGTTCTTC
NA	TRBV9	TRBJ1-1	NA	CASSVGGVNTEAFF	TGTGCCAGCAGCGTGGGAGGGGTGAACACTGAAGCTTTCTTT
NA	TRBV19	TRBJ1-2	NA	CASSIRQANYGYTF	TGTGCCAGTAGTATACGTCAGGCTAACTATGGCTACACCTTC
TRBD1	TRBV9	TRBJ1-1	NA	CASSALGQGGSTEAFF	TGTGCCAGCAGCGCCCTGGGACAGGGAGGATCCACTGAAGCTTTCTTT